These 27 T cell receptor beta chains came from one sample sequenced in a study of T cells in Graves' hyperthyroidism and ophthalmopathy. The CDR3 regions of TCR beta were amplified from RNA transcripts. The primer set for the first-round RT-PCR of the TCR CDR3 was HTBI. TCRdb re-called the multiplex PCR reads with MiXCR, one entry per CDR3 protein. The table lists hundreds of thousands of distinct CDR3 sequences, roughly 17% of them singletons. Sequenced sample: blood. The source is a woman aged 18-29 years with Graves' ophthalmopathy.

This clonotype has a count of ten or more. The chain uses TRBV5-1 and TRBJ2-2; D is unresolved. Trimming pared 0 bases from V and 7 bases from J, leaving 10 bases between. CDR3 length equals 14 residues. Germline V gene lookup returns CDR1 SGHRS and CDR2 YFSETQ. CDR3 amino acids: CASSLVFRDGELFF. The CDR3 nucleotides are TGCGCCAGCAGCTTGGTTTTCCGCGACGGGGAGCTGTTTTTT.

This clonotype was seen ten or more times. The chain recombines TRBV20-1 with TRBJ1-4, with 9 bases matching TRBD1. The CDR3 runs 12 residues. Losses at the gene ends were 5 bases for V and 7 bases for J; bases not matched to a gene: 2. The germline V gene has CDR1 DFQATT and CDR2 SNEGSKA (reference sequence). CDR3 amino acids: CSAPDRGEKLFF. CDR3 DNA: TGCAGTGCTCCGGACAGGGGTGAAAAACTGTTTTTT.

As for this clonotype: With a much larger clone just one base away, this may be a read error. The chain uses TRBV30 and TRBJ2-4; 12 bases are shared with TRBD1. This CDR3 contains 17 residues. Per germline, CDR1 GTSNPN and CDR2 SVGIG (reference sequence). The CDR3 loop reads CAWSPRSGTGGGIIQHF. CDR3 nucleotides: TGTGCCTGGAGTCCTCGATCTGGGACAGGGGGCGGGATCATTCAGCACTTC.

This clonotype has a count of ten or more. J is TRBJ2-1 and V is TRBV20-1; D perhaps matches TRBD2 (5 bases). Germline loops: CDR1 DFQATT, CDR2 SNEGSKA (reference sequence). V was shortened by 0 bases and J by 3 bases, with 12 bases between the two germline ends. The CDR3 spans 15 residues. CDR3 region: CSARDPLAGYNEQFF. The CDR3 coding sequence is TGCAGTGCTAGAGATCCCCTAGCAGGCTACAATGAGCAGTTCTTC.

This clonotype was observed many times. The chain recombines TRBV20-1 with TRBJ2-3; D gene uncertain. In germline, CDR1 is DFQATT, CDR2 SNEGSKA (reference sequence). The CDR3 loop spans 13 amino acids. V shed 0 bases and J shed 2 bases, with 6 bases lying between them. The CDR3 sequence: CSARDHPTDTQYF. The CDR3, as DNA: TGCAGTGCTAGAGATCATCCCACAGATACGCAGTATTTT.

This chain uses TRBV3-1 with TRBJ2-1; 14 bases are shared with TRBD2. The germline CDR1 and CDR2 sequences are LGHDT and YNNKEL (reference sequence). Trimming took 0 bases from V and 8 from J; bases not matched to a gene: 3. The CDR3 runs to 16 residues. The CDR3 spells CASSQDRTSGRYEQFF. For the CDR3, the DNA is TGTGCCAGCAGCCAAGATAGGACTAGCGGGAGGTATGAGCAGTTCTTC.

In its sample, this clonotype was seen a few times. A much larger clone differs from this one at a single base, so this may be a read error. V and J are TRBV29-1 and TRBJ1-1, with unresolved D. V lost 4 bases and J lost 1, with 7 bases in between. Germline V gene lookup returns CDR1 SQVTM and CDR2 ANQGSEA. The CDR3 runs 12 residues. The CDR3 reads CSVAARNTEAFF. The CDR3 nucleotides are TGCAGCGTTGCAGCACGGAACACTGAAGCTTTCTTT.

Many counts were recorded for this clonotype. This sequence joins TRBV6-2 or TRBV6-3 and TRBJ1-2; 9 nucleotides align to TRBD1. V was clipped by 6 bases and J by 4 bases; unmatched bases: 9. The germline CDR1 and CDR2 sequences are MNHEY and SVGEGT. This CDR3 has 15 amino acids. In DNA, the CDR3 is TGTGCCAGCAGCCCCTTACAGGGGGCTTCCTATGGCTACACCTTC. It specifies CASSPLQGASYGYTF.

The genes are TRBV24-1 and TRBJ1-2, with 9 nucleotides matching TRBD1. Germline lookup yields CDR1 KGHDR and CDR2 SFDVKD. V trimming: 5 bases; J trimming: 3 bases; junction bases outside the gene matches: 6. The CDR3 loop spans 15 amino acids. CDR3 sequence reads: CATSGNTGGDYGYTF. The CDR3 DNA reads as TGTGCCACCAGTGGTAATACAGGGGGCGACTATGGCTACACCTTC.

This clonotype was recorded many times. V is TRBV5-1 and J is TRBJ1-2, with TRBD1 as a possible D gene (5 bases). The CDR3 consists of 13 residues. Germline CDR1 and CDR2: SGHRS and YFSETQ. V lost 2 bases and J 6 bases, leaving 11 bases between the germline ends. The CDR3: CASSFQGVDGYTF. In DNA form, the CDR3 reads TGCGCCAGCAGCTTTCAGGGTGTGGATGGCTACACCTTC.

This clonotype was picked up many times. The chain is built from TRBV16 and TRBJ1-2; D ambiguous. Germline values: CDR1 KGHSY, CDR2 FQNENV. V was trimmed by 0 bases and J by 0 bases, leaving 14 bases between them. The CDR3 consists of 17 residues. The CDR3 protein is CASSQSPSPPANYGYTF. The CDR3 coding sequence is TGTGCCAGCAGCCAATCGCCCAGCCCACCAGCTAACTATGGCTACACCTTC.

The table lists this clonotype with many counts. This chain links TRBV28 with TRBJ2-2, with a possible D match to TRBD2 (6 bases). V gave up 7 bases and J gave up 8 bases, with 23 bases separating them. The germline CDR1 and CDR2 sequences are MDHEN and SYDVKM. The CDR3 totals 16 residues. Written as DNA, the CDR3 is TGTGCCAGCATGCGGCAGTTGGCGGGAAACTTGGGGGAGCTGTTTTTT. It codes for CASMRQLAGNLGELFF.

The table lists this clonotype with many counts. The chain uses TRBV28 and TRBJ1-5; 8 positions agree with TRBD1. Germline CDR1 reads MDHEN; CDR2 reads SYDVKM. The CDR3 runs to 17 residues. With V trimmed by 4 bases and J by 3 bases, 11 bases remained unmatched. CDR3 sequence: CASSSQPGQVFNQPQHF. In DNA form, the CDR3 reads TGTGCCAGCAGTTCTCAACCGGGACAGGTCTTCAATCAGCCCCAGCATTTT.

CDR3 sequence reads: CASSVGAHYEQYF. For the CDR3, the DNA is TGTGCCAGCAGCGTCGGGGCTCACTACGAGCAGTACTTC. This rearrangement joins TRBV9 to TRBJ2-7; D tentatively reads TRBD1 or TRBD2 (5 bases each). The CDR3 sequence is 13 residues long. Germline V lookup: CDR1 SGDLS, CDR2 YYNGEE. V dropped 2 bases and J dropped 3 bases, with 9 bases sitting between them. The full variable domain, completed using reference TRBV9 and TRBJ2-7, is DSGVTQTPKHLITATGQRVTLRCSPRSGDLSVYWYQQSLDQGLQFLIQYYNGEERAKGNILERFSAQQFPDLHSELNLSSLELGDSALYFCASSVGAHYEQYFGPGTRLTVT.

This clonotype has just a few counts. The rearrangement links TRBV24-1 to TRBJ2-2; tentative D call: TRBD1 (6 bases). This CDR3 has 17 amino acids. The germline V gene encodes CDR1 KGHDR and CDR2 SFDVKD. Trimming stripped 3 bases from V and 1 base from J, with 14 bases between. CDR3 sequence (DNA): TGTGCCACCAGTGATACCTTGGACAGACAGAACACCGGGGAGCTGTTTTTT. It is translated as CATSDTLDRQNTGELFF.

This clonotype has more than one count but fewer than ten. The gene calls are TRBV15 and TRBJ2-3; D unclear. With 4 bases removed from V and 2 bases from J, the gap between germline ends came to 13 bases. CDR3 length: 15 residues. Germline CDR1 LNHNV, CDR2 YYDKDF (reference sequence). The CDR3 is CATSNLAQNTDTQYF. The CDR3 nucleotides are TGTGCCACCAGCAATCTCGCCCAAAACACAGATACGCAGTATTTT.

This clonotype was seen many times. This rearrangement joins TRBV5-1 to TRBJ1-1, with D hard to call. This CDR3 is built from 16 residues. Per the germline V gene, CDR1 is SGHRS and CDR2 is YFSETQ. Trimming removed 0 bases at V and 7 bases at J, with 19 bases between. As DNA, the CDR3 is TGCGCCAGCAGCTTGGAACCTGTAGGCAGACCTTATGAAGCTTTCTTT. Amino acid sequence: CASSLEPVGRPYEAFF.

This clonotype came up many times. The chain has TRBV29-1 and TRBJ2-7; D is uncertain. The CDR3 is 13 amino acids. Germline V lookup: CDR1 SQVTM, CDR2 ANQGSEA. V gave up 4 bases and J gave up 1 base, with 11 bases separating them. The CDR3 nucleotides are TGCAGCGTTGCGCCTTTGGGTTCCTACGAGCAGTACTTC. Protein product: CSVAPLGSYEQYF.

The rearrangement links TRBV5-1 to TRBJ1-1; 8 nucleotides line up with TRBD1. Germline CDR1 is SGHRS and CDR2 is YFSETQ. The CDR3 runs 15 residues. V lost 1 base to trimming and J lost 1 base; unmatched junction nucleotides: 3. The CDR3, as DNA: TGCGCCAGCAGCTTGTACGGGACAGGGAACACTGAAGCTTTCTTT. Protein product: CASSLYGTGNTEAFF.

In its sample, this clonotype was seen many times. CDR3 bases: TGTGCCAGCAGTGCTCCCCCCCTTCTGTCGGGAGATCGAGAGACCCAGTACTTC. Its protein is CASSAPPLLSGDRETQYF. The chain combines TRBV28 with TRBJ2-5, with D tentatively TRBD2 (6 bases). This CDR3 region has 18 residues. V dropped 5 bases and J dropped 4 bases, with 26 bases sitting between them. Germline V gene lookup returns CDR1 MDHEN and CDR2 SYDVKM. Full variable domain (missing parts from reference TRBV28 and TRBJ2-5): DVKVTQSSRYLVKRTGEKVFLECVQDMDHENMFWYRQDPGLGLRLIYFSYDVKMKEKGDIPEGYSVSREKKERFSLILESASTNQTSMYLCASSAPPLLSGDRETQYFGPGTRLLVL.

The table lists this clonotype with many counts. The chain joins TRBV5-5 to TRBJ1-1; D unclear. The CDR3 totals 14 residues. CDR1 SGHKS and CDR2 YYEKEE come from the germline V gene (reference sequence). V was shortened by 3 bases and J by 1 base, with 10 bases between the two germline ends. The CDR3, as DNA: TGTGCCAGCAGCTCGCCGCTTAAGAACACTGAAGCTTTCTTT. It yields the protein CASSSPLKNTEAFF.

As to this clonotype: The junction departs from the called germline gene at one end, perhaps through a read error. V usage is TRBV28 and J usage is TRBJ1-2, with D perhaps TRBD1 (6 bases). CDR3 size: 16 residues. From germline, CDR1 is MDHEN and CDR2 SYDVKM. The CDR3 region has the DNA TGTGCCAGCAGTTTAGCACCGACGGGGGGCGGTCATGGTTACACCTTC. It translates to CASSLAPTGGGHGYTF.

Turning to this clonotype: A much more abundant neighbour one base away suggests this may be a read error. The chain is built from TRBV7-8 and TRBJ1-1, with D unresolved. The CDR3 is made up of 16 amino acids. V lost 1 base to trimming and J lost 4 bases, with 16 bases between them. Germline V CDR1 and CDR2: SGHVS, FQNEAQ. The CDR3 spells CASSLGWGWPGTEAFF. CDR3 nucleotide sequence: TGTGCCAGCAGCTTAGGGTGGGGATGGCCGGGCACTGAAGCTTTCTTT.

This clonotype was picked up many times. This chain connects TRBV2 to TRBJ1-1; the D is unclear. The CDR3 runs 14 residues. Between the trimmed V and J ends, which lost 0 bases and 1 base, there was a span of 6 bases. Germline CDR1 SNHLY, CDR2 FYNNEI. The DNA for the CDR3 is TGTGCCAGCAGTGAAGCGCCGGCGAACACTGAAGCTTTCTTT. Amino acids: CASSEAPANTEAFF.

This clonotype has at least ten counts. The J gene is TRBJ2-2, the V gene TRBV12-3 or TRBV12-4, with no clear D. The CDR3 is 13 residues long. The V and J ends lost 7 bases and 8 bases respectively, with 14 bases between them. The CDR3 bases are TGTGCCAGCAAAGGTCACCCCGGAGGGGAGCTGTTTTTT. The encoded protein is CASKGHPGGELFF.

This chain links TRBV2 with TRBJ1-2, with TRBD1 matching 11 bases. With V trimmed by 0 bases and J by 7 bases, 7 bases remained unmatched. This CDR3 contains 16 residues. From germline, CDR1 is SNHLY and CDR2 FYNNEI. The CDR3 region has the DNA TGTGCCAGCAGTGAAGCGAGGACAGGGGGCCGGGGTGGCTACACCTTC. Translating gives CASSEARTGGRGGYTF.

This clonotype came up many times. In DNA, the CDR3 is TGCAGTGCGACCGGACGAGGGCAGGGACCGTTCTTC. The encoded protein is CSATGRGQGPFF. The chain combines TRBV20-1 with TRBJ2-1; D is possibly TRBD1 or TRBD2 (5 bases each). Germline V lookup: CDR1 DFQATT, CDR2 SNEGSKA (reference sequence). Trimming took 6 bases from V and 15 from J, leaving 21 bases between them. This CDR3 comprises 12 residues.